Below, one T cell receptor (beta chain) is given with its context. TCRdb derives one entry per CDR3 protein from the 5' RACE reads, leaving out DNA. This sample lists hundreds of thousands of distinct CDR3 sequences; its ten largest clones have about 4%. This sample stems from a study of T cells expressing NK-cell markers. This CDR3 region has 15 residues. CDR1 is SGHRS, CDR2 YFSETQ, per germline. The rearrangement links TRBV5-1 to TRBJ2-7; lacking DNA, the TRBD1 call made by TCRdb goes unchecked. Specimen: blood T cells: a sorted CD56 or NKG2C T cell subset, CD4+ or CD8+ T cells, or bulk PBMC T cells (not recorded which). This TCR derives from a woman between 18 and 75 years old in good health. The CDR3 reads CASSLVSQGAREQYF.